This T cell receptor beta chain originates from a study of blood T cell repertoires in COVID-19 (dated by TCRdb to the early 2020s). Study-wide context: Collaborator samples came from the United States, Italy and Spain and covered acute and convalescent phases of COVID-19. The material from the prospective study consisted of cDNA or gDNA derived from T cells, B-cell-depleted T cells, or PBMCs. A de-identified subject ID, COVID-19 status, age in years and sex were almost always included in the sample metadata. Where HLA class I and class II types were available, the types were taken from metadata supplied by the sample provider, not from assay-based typing. Subjects who had been exposed to COVID-19, were actively infected with it, or had recovered from it provided the deeply sampled blood TCRbeta repertoires that made up the dataset. The repertoires were released in a freely available public database intended as a resource for research on the immune response to SARS-CoV-2. Samples came from the ongoing ImmuneRACE study (first 160 participants) plus 1,254 subjects from 6 global collaborators. Points the paper makes about the study in general: How much clinical and demographic metadata was included differed by source and by participant, and the metadata was provided uncurated.

The immunoSEQ Assay, a bias-controlled multiplex PCR, was used to amplify TCRbeta CDR3 regions from genomic DNA. In the paper's pipeline: Nucleated cell counts per sample were estimated from amplification of reference gene primers within the assay. To quantify the absolute abundance of each unique TCRbeta CDR3 rearrangement, sequence reads were collapsed and filtered. For each sample, productive Simpson clonality was calculated as the square root of Simpson's diversity index over productive rearrangements. TCRdb carries this immuneACCESS record with in-frame sequences only. Its versions omit some clonotypes, under half of them owing to an unresolved V gene in the studies checked, with the rest unexplained. That table supplies the V and J calls and clone size; D and trimming were determined from the DNA. This sample has a few hundred thousand clones in its table, and roughly 87% of those were observed once. Of the sample, around 0.67% is held by the ten largest clones.

At the junction V is shortened by 6 bases and J by 7 bases, with 18 bases in between. Its CDR3 holds 14 amino acids, cysteine through phenylalanine. Only the CDR3 part of the read is kept: 42 bases, read in frame from the first base. CDR1 ENHRY and CDR2 SYGVKD are derived from the germline V gene. This clone was counted between two and nine times. The specificity of this receptor is unknown. No base quality information exists; no much larger clone differs at one position. Each collaborating institution followed its own protocols to collect whole blood in K2EDTA tubes. For TCRbeta analysis, collaborator samples were shipped as frozen whole blood, as isolated PBMCs, or as DNA extracted from either sample type.

The V and J segments used are TRBV10-3 and TRBJ1-1, with a weak D call of TRBD1 (6 bases match). The sample taken for sequencing was peripheral blood. The receptor comes from a human donor in a cohort sampled during active COVID-19. The CDR3 is CAISKQAGVDEAFF. The DNA sequence is TGTGCCATCAGCAAACAAGCAGGGGTAGATGAAGCTTTCTTT.